Given below is one T cell receptor beta chain in context. Its antigen remains unidentified. This sample was included in a study of T cell responses to AZD1222 COVID-19 vaccine. Profiled with immunoSEQ multiplex PCR; TCRdb holds only in-frame clones, not every one. The sample lists about 120,000 clones, about 88% occurring once. General study results and limits: Spike-wide coverage was observed for vaccine-associated CD4 TCRs, with dominant responses at 160-218 and 743-854. Two doses of AZD1222 preceded a rise in Spike-specific TCR breadth and depth. The donor cohort was predominantly white British with a female majority, and clonal diversity may have been underestimated.

CDR1 is SNHLY and CDR2 is FYNNEI in the germline V gene. Trimming cost V 3 bases and J 2 bases, with 16 bases left between them. This CDR3 is built from 16 residues. This receptor was taken from an adult in good health. The chain uses TRBV2 and TRBJ1-1, with D possibly being TRBD1 (5 bases). This material consisted of peripheral blood, taken on day 0 of AZD1222 vaccination. CDR3 sequence (DNA): TGTGCCAGCAGTGACGTCAGGGTAGGCCCTAACACTGAAGCTTTCTTT. This gives the protein CASSDVRVGPNTEAFF.